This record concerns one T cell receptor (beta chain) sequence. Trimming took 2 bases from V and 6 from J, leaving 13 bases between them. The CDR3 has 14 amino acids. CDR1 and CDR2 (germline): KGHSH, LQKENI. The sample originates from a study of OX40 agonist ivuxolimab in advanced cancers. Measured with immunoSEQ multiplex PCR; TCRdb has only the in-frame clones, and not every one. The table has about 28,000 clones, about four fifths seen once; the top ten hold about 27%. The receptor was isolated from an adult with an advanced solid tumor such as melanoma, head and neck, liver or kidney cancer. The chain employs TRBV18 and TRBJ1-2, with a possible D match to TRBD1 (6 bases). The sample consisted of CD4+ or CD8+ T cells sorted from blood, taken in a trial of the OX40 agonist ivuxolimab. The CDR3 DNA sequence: TGTGCCAGCTCACCAACTGGTCCAGGGGATGGCTACACCTTC. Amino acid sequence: CASSPTGPGDGYTF.